This TCR beta chain was recorded in a study of T cells in Graves' hyperthyroidism and ophthalmopathy. Authors of the study amplified TCR beta CDR3 regions from RNA transcripts. The TCR CDR3 was amplified in a first-round RT-PCR using the HTBI primer set. One entry per CDR3 protein results from TCRdb running MiXCR on the multiplex PCR reads. The sample includes fewer than 450,000 distinct CDR3 sequences, roughly a sixth of them seen just once. Whole-study findings and limits: Among thyroid clonotypes expanded above 0.001, most also appeared in blood.

The CDR3 extends over 12 amino acids. From germline, CDR1 is GTSNPN and CDR2 SVGIG (reference sequence). V shed 0 bases and J shed 12 bases, with 12 bases lying between them. This clonotype was counted ten times or more. Its antigen is still unknown. Criteria for exclusion of patients were uncontrolled infection, other autoimmune disease, pregnancy or lactation. Source material: blood. This chain joins TRBV30 and TRBJ1-5; weak D call: TRBD1 (5 bases). This TCR was sampled from a woman aged 25 to 39 with Graves' hyperthyroidism that later progressed to Graves' ophthalmopathy. The CDR3 DNA is TGTGCCTGGAGTGTACGGGGCAGGGTCCAGCATTTT. This codes for CAWSVRGRVQHF.